The 25 T cell receptor beta chains in this list originate from one sample, sequenced in a study of shared T cell receptors in the human thymus. Data came from immunoSEQ multiplex PCR; TCRdb stores just in-frame clones and leaves some out. The sample contains about 380,000 clones, just under 95% of which appear only once. The sequencing sample was made of thymocytes. These receptor sequences come from a human donor.

This clone occurred once. V is TRBV5-6 and J is TRBJ2-1; 9 bases map to TRBD1. V dropped 4 bases and J dropped 9; count of bases not matched to a gene: 8. Germline V gene sequence: CDR1 SGHDT, CDR2 YYEEEE. The CDR3 length is 14 residues. DNA of the CDR3: TGTGCCAGCAGCGCACAGGGGGCTCGTGGTGAGCAGTTCTTC. It codes for CASSAQGARGEQFF.

The rearrangement joins TRBV13 to TRBJ2-1; TRBD2 agrees at 10 bases. Germline values: CDR1 PRHDT, CDR2 FYEKMQ (reference sequence). This CDR3 spans 18 amino acids. V was clipped by 1 base and J by 8 bases; unmatched bases: 14. This CDR3 is CASSLDGASGSRDHEQFF. The CDR3 DNA reads as TGTGCCAGCAGCTTAGACGGGGCTAGCGGGAGCCGCGACCATGAGCAGTTCTTC.

This chain uses TRBV2 with TRBJ2-1; tentative D call: TRBD1 (6 bases). The CDR3 consists of 16 residues. Trimming removed 9 bases from V and 6 bases from J, with 24 bases in between. Looked up from germline, CDR1 is SNHLY and CDR2 is FYNNEI. The DNA of the CDR3 is TGTGCCAGGTCCGACGAACAGGGCCCGGACAGCAATGAGCAGTTCTTC. This encodes CARSDEQGPDSNEQFF. The whole variable domain, filled in from reference TRBV2 and TRBJ2-1, reads EPEVTQTPSHQVTQMGQEVILRCVPISNHLYFYWYRQILGQKVEFLVSFYNNEISEKSEIFDDQFSVERPDGSNFTLKIRSTKLEDSAMYFCARSDEQGPDSNEQFFGPGTRLTVL.

This chain connects TRBV6-1 to TRBJ2-3, with D unclear. The V end lost 8 bases, the J end lost 1 base, and 10 bases lay between the germline ends. Looked up from germline, CDR1 is MNHNS and CDR2 is SASEGT. The CDR3 runs 13 residues. CDR3 residues: CASVGNGTDTQYF. The CDR3 DNA follows: TGTGCCAGCGTTGGTAACGGCACAGATACGCAGTATTTT.

CDR3 in DNA: TGTGCCAGCAGTGGTTGGGAGCGTTATACGCAGTATTTT. Its translation: CASSGWERYTQYF. The chain links TRBV27 to TRBJ2-3, with a weak D call TRBD2 (5 bases). CDR1 is MNHEY and CDR2 is SMNVEV in the germline V gene (reference sequence). V lost 5 bases and J 7 bases, leaving 13 bases between the germline ends. The CDR3 has 13 residues.

CDR3 sequence: CASRLTLGLAGDEQYF. The CDR3 nucleotides read TGTGCCAGCAGACTGACACTGGGACTAGCGGGTGACGAGCAGTACTTC. The chain carries TRBV27 and TRBJ2-7, with 12 bases aligning to TRBD2. Germline CDR1 and CDR2: MNHEY and SMNVEV (reference sequence). V lost 6 bases, J lost 5 bases, and 11 bases stayed unmatched. The CDR3 is 16 amino acids.

This chain connects TRBV28 to TRBJ1-5, with D unresolved. Between the trimmed V and J ends, which lost 8 bases and 7 bases, there was a span of 9 bases. The V gene's germline CDR1 is MDHEN and CDR2 SYDVKM. The CDR3 is 11 residues long. For the CDR3, the DNA is TGTGCCAGCGCCGATAGGCAGCCCCAGCATTTT. It yields the protein CASADRQPQHF.

The CDR3 region has the DNA TGTGCCAGCAGTTTGGAAAGGTTGGGGACTAGGACGACCATGCAGTATTTT. This translates into CASSLERLGTRTTMQYF. The genes are TRBV27 and TRBJ2-3; TRBD2 agrees at 8 bases. Germline values: CDR1 MNHEY, CDR2 SMNVEV (reference sequence). The CDR3 covers 17 residues. V trimming: 3 bases; J trimming: 11 bases; junction bases outside the gene matches: 19.

The rearrangement uses TRBV15 and TRBJ1-2; 9 bases are shared with TRBD1. The CDR3 has 16 amino acids. Germline V lookup: CDR1 LNHNV, CDR2 YYDKDF (reference sequence). V was pared by 2 bases and J by 4 bases, with 8 bases of the junction left unmatched. In nucleotides, the CDR3 is TGTGCCACCAGCAGACCCGGACAGGGGCTCTTCTATGGCTACACCTTC. It specifies CATSRPGQGLFYGYTF.

This chain connects TRBV5-4 to TRBJ1-1, with D hard to call. The germline gives CDR1 SGHNT, CDR2 YYREEE (reference sequence). This CDR3 region has 14 residues. V lost 1 base and J lost 3, with 10 bases in between. For the CDR3, the DNA is TGTGCCAGCAGCTTGAATCTAAGGTACACTGAAGCTTTCTTT. It codes for CASSLNLRYTEAFF.

V is TRBV27 and J is TRBJ2-3, with D uncertain. This CDR3 region has 15 residues. V was shortened by 4 bases and J by 2 bases, with 13 bases between the two germline ends. Germline V gene lookup returns CDR1 MNHEY and CDR2 SMNVEV (reference sequence). The CDR3 region has the DNA TGTGCCAGCAGTTCCGGACCAAATAACACAGATACGCAGTATTTT. Amino acid sequence: CASSSGPNNTDTQYF.

The sample holds one count of this clone. The chain carries TRBV5-1 and TRBJ1-1; tentatively, D is TRBD1 (5 bases). Germline values: CDR1 SGHRS, CDR2 YFSETQ. The germline V and J ends were trimmed by 1 base and 0 bases, with 19 bases remaining between them. The CDR3 consists of 18 residues. The CDR3 DNA is TGCGCCAGCAGCTTGCCGGGACCCCCCAGGGAGATGAACACTGAAGCTTTCTTT. Translation gives CASSLPGPPREMNTEAFF. The whole variable domain, remainder taken from reference TRBV5-1 and TRBJ1-1, is KAGVTQTPRYLIKTRGQQVTLSCSPISGHRSVSWYQQTPGQGLQFLFEYFSETQRNKGNFPGRFSGRQFSNSRSEMNVSTLELGDSALYLCASSLPGPPREMNTEAFFGQGTRLTVV.

The rearrangement joins TRBV4-2 to TRBJ2-1; 11 positions match TRBD2. Germline loops: CDR1 LGHNA, CDR2 YNFKEQ. The length of the CDR3 is 22 residues. The V segment lost 4 bases and the J segment 0 bases; nucleotides outside the gene matches: 20. The CDR3 nucleotides read TGTGCCAGCAGCCCCACTTGGCCCGTGCGACTAGCGGGACCTAGCTCCTACAATGAGCAGTTCTTC. This gives the protein CASSPTWPVRLAGPSSYNEQFF.

The chain is built from TRBV10-1 and TRBJ2-5; 7 bases agree with TRBD2. Germline CDR1 WNHNN, CDR2 SYGVQD (reference sequence). There are 15 residues in the CDR3. With V trimmed by 2 bases and J by 5 bases, 8 bases remained unmatched. The CDR3 spells CASSEDGGRFETQYF. The CDR3, as DNA: TGCGCCAGCAGTGAGGACGGCGGGAGATTCGAGACCCAGTACTTC.

V usage is TRBV29-1 and J usage is TRBJ1-2; 7 positions match TRBD1. The ends lost 5 bases at V and 4 bases at J; junction bases unmatched: 16. Germline-derived CDR1 and CDR2 are SQVTM and ANQGSEA. The CDR3 loop spans 16 amino acids. CDR3 sequence (DNA): TGCAGCGTTCCTCATAATACGGGACAGATCCTCTATGGCTACACCTTC. This encodes CSVPHNTGQILYGYTF.

The chain has TRBV29-1 and TRBJ2-7; a possible D gene is TRBD1 (5 bases). CDR3 size: 12 residues. Trimming removed 0 bases from V and 5 bases from J, with 8 bases in between. Germline CDR1 reads SQVTM; CDR2 reads ANQGSEA. CDR3 amino acids: CSVEETADEQYF. The CDR3 DNA sequence: TGCAGCGTTGAAGAGACAGCCGACGAGCAGTACTTC.

The rearrangement links TRBV4-3 to TRBJ2-7, with 9 bases matching TRBD1. J was trimmed by 5 bases and V by 0 bases; bases with no gene match: 2. The V gene's germline CDR1 is LGHNA and CDR2 YSLEER. The CDR3 has 14 residues. CDR3 nucleotide sequence: TGCGCCAGCAGCCAAGAGGGACAGGGAGACGAGCAGTACTTC. Amino acids: CASSQEGQGDEQYF.

This sequence joins TRBV19 and TRBJ1-1; D gene ambiguous. The germline V gene encodes CDR1 LNHDA and CDR2 SQIVND (reference sequence). The CDR3 consists of 15 residues. The ends were cut back, 6 bases at V and 4 bases at J, with 18 bases in the middle. The CDR3 region is CASRPPGPLSTEAFF. In nucleotides, the CDR3 is TGTGCCAGTAGGCCCCCCGGGCCCCTGAGCACTGAAGCTTTCTTT.

This chain links TRBV6-5 with TRBJ2-5; TRBD2 is a possible D gene (7 bases). CDR1 MNHEY and CDR2 SVGAGI come from the germline V gene. The V end lost 2 bases, the J end lost 4 bases, and 11 bases lay between the germline ends. This CDR3 is built from 14 residues. Written as DNA, the CDR3 is TGTGCCAGCAGTTACCCAGGGGAGGGAGAGACCCAGTACTTC. It is translated as CASSYPGEGETQYF.

The chain has TRBV5-1 and TRBJ2-5; a possible D gene is TRBD1 (5 bases). Germline V CDR1 and CDR2: SGHRS, YFSETQ. V was pared by 4 bases and J by 5 bases, with 15 bases between. This CDR3 contains 14 residues. CDR3: CASSESGAEETQYF. The DNA of the CDR3 is TGCGCCAGCAGCGAGAGTGGGGCGGAGGAGACCCAGTACTTC. Filled out from reference TRBV5-1 and TRBJ2-5, the complete variable domain reads KAGVTQTPRYLIKTRGQQVTLSCSPISGHRSVSWYQQTPGQGLQFLFEYFSETQRNKGNFPGRFSGRQFSNSRSEMNVSTLELGDSALYLCASSESGAEETQYFGPGTRLLVL.

V is TRBV7-9 and J is TRBJ2-2; weak D call: TRBD2 (5 bases). Trimming removed 5 bases from V and 4 bases from J, with 11 bases in between. The CDR3 is made up of 14 amino acids. Looked up from germline, CDR1 is SEHNR and CDR2 is FQNEAQ (reference sequence). DNA for the CDR3: TGTGCCAGCAGCCGCCTAGGGAGCACCGGGGAGCTGTTTTTT. It yields the protein CASSRLGSTGELFF.

The J gene is TRBJ2-3, the V gene TRBV28; D is tentatively TRBD1 or TRBD2 (5 bases each). V was trimmed by 6 bases and J by 6 bases, leaving 13 bases between them. This CDR3 spans 13 amino acids. The germline CDR1 and CDR2 sequences are MDHEN and SYDVKM. The CDR3 is CASSHGGSDTQYF. As DNA, the CDR3 is TGTGCCAGCAGCCATGGGGGAAGTGATACGCAGTATTTT.

The chain combines TRBV19 with TRBJ2-4, with D unclear. The germline CDR1 and CDR2 sequences are LNHDA and SQIVND (reference sequence). Trimming pared 8 bases from V and 1 base from J, leaving 18 bases between. This CDR3 is 16 amino acids long. In DNA, the CDR3 is TGTGCCAGTTCATCCCCCAGATCTCTCGCCAAAAACATTCAGTACTTC. This sequence encodes CASSSPRSLAKNIQYF.

This sequence joins TRBV4-2 and TRBJ1-2; tentatively, D is TRBD1 (5 bases). The length of the CDR3 is 17 residues. Per germline, CDR1 LGHNA and CDR2 YNFKEQ. The V end was cut by 0 bases, the J end by 4 bases, with 18 bases between. CDR3 region: CASSQDSWGRCSYGYTF. The CDR3 DNA is TGTGCCAGCAGCCAAGATTCGTGGGGGAGGTGCAGCTATGGCTACACCTTC.

The rearrangement joins TRBV28 to TRBJ2-1, with TRBD1 as a possible D gene (5 bases). The CDR3 has 18 residues. The germline gives CDR1 MDHEN, CDR2 SYDVKM. Trimming pared 3 bases from V and 0 bases from J, leaving 18 bases between. Written as DNA, the CDR3 is TGTGCCAGCAGTTTCCCTCGGACATCCCGGTACTCCTACAATGAGCAGTTCTTC. Encoded protein: CASSFPRTSRYSYNEQFF.